These T cell receptor beta chains were read from a single sample in a study of identical twins. In TCRdb, the 5' RACE reads were re-called with MiXCR into one record per CDR3 protein. The data contain roughly 250,000 distinct CDR3 sequences, 6% to 8.5% of them singletons. This sample was also put to use in a study of yellow fever vaccine responses in identical twins.

Sequenced input: CD8+ T cells sorted from blood. The source of these receptors is a woman between 18 and 29 years old in good health. Each CDR3 is given with its conserved first and last residue. The D gene is left open where the match is weak. Clone size is stated in some rows and not others, as once, few, many or a class when expanded.

J gene: TRBJ2-1; CDR3 length: 14; V gene: TRBV2; clone size: many; D gene: -; CDR3 protein: CATLGLPHASEQFF; CDR3 DNA: TGTGCCACCCTAGGACTACCCCACGCCAGTGAGCAGTTCTTC
J gene: TRBJ2-3; CDR3 length: 17; V gene: TRBV4-1; clone size: few; D gene: -; CDR3 protein: CASSQESGLAPTDTQYF; CDR3 DNA: TGCGCCAGCAGCCAAGAATCCGGACTCGCCCCCACAGATACGCAGTATTTT
J gene: TRBJ2-3; CDR3 length: 13; V gene: TRBV9; clone size: -; D gene: -; CDR3 protein: CASSPPGPDTQYF; CDR3 DNA: TGTGCCAGCAGCCCTCCCGGACCAGATACGCAGTATTTT
J gene: TRBJ2-1; CDR3 length: 19; V gene: TRBV5-1; clone size: -; D gene: TRBD2; CDR3 protein: CASSFHKTLAGMSHNEQFF; CDR3 DNA: TGCGCCAGCAGCTTTCATAAGACGCTAGCGGGAATGTCCCACAATGAGCAGTTCTTC
J gene: TRBJ1-2; CDR3 length: 13; V gene: TRBV28; clone size: few; D gene: -; CDR3 protein: CASSFRPGYGYTF; CDR3 DNA: TGTGCCAGCAGTTTCCGGCCCGGCTATGGCTACACCTTC
J gene: TRBJ1-1; CDR3 length: 16; V gene: TRBV12-3/TRBV12-4; clone size: -; D gene: -; CDR3 protein: CASSLDPPGGVAEAFF; CDR3 DNA: TGTGCCAGCAGTTTAGACCCTCCCGGGGGAGTGGCTGAAGCTTTCTTT
J gene: TRBJ1-2; CDR3 length: 12; V gene: TRBV5-1; clone size: few; D gene: -; CDR3 protein: CASSLDKGGYTF; CDR3 DNA: TGCGCCAGCAGCTTGGATAAAGGTGGCTACACCTTC
J gene: TRBJ2-7; CDR3 length: 14; V gene: TRBV2; clone size: -; D gene: TRBD1; CDR3 protein: CASSGQGLTYEQYF; CDR3 DNA: TGTGCCAGCAGCGGACAGGGGCTTACCTACGAGCAGTACTTC
J gene: TRBJ2-5; CDR3 length: 19; V gene: TRBV6-5; clone size: few; D gene: -; CDR3 protein: CASSYWGIEGPISRETQYF; CDR3 DNA: TGTGCCAGCAGTTACTGGGGCATCGAGGGGCCCATAAGCCGGGAGACCCAGTACTTC
J gene: TRBJ2-1; CDR3 length: 17; V gene: TRBV7-9; clone size: many; D gene: TRBD2; CDR3 protein: CASVAPLLSGRADEQFF; CDR3 DNA: TGTGCCAGCGTAGCCCCGCTTTTAAGCGGGAGGGCTGATGAGCAGTTCTTC
J gene: TRBJ1-2; CDR3 length: 14; V gene: TRBV10-3; clone size: -; D gene: -; CDR3 protein: CAIPLAGEAYGYTF; CDR3 DNA: TGTGCCATCCCCCTGGCAGGGGAGGCCTATGGCTACACCTTC
J gene: TRBJ2-3; CDR3 length: 15; V gene: TRBV7-9; clone size: few; D gene: TRBD2; CDR3 protein: CASSLASGRTDTQYF; CDR3 DNA: TGTGCCAGCAGCTTGGCTAGCGGGAGGACAGATACGCAGTATTTT
J gene: TRBJ1-2; CDR3 length: 16; V gene: TRBV28; clone size: -; D gene: TRBD1; CDR3 protein: CASSFRIPGGHYGYTF; CDR3 DNA: TGTGCCAGCAGTTTCCGAATTCCAGGGGGTCACTATGGCTACACCTTC
J gene: TRBJ2-3; CDR3 length: 18; V gene: TRBV3-1; clone size: few; D gene: TRBD1; CDR3 protein: CASSQDWANRGQSDTQYF; CDR3 DNA: TGTGCCAGCAGCCAAGATTGGGCGAACAGGGGGCAATCAGATACGCAGTATTTT
J gene: TRBJ1-2; CDR3 length: 15; V gene: TRBV4-1; clone size: few; D gene: -; CDR3 protein: CASSQDPRVGYGYTF; CDR3 DNA: TGCGCCAGCAGCCAAGATCCCAGGGTCGGGTATGGCTACACCTTC
J gene: TRBJ2-2; CDR3 length: 16; V gene: TRBV29-1; clone size: few; D gene: -; CDR3 protein: CSVDLSGSANTGELFF; CDR3 DNA: TGCAGCGTTGACCTCTCAGGGTCGGCTAACACCGGGGAGCTGTTTTTT
J gene: TRBJ2-7; CDR3 length: 15; V gene: TRBV28; clone size: few; D gene: TRBD2; CDR3 protein: CASSLSGGGLGEQYF; CDR3 DNA: TGTGCCAGCAGTTTATCGGGGGGAGGGCTTGGCGAGCAGTACTTC
J gene: TRBJ2-3; CDR3 length: 13; V gene: TRBV27; clone size: many; D gene: -; CDR3 protein: CASSLGGTDTQYF; CDR3 DNA: TGTGCCAGCAGTTTGGGGGGCACAGATACGCAGTATTTT
J gene: TRBJ2-5; CDR3 length: 15; V gene: TRBV13; clone size: -; D gene: -; CDR3 protein: CASSFGTERGETQYF; CDR3 DNA: TGTGCCAGCAGCTTCGGCACTGAGAGGGGAGAGACCCAGTACTTC
J gene: TRBJ2-3; CDR3 length: 16; V gene: TRBV28; clone size: few; D gene: -; CDR3 protein: CASSSLSGTSTDTQYF; CDR3 DNA: TGTGCCAGCAGTTCCCTTTCGGGGACTAGCACAGATACGCAGTATTTT
J gene: TRBJ2-7; CDR3 length: 15; V gene: TRBV7-9; clone size: -; D gene: TRBD1; CDR3 protein: CASSSPGQISYEQYF; CDR3 DNA: TGTGCCAGCAGCTCACCGGGACAGATCTCCTACGAGCAGTACTTC
J gene: TRBJ1-2; CDR3 length: 16; V gene: TRBV4-1; clone size: many; D gene: -; CDR3 protein: CASSQARGKGSYGYTF; CDR3 DNA: TGCGCCAGCAGCCAAGCCCGGGGGAAAGGGTCGTATGGCTACACCTTC
J gene: TRBJ2-1; CDR3 length: 17; V gene: TRBV4-1; clone size: few; D gene: TRBD1; CDR3 protein: CASSHGTAILLHNEQFF; CDR3 DNA: TGCGCCAGCAGCCATGGGACAGCCATTTTACTACACAATGAGCAGTTCTTC
J gene: TRBJ2-1; CDR3 length: 15; V gene: TRBV11-2; clone size: few; D gene: TRBD1; CDR3 protein: CASSYRDSAYGEQFF; CDR3 DNA: TGTGCCAGCAGCTACCGGGACAGTGCGTATGGTGAGCAGTTCTTC
J gene: TRBJ2-2; CDR3 length: 15; V gene: TRBV7-8; clone size: -; D gene: -; CDR3 protein: CASSFEGGGTGELFF; CDR3 DNA: TGTGCCAGCAGCTTCGAGGGAGGGGGGACCGGGGAGCTGTTTTTT
J gene: TRBJ2-7; CDR3 length: 14; V gene: TRBV27; clone size: many; D gene: -; CDR3 protein: CASSLSRGNYEQHF; CDR3 DNA: TGTGCCAGCAGTTTATCTCGGGGAAACTACGAGCAGCACTTC
J gene: TRBJ1-6; CDR3 length: 14; V gene: TRBV12-3/TRBV12-4; clone size: few; D gene: -; CDR3 protein: CASSLALRGSPLHF; CDR3 DNA: TGTGCCAGCAGTTTAGCCCTAAGAGGTTCACCCCTCCACTTT
J gene: TRBJ2-1; CDR3 length: 16; V gene: TRBV3-1; clone size: many; D gene: TRBD2; CDR3 protein: CASSQDPGGPYNEQFF; CDR3 DNA: TGTGCCAGCAGCCAAGACCCGGGAGGGCCGTATAATGAGCAGTTCTTC
J gene: TRBJ2-7; CDR3 length: 19; V gene: TRBV4-2; clone size: many; D gene: TRBD2; CDR3 protein: CASSQDKGLAGVSGYEQYF; CDR3 DNA: TGTGCCAGCAGCCAAGATAAGGGGCTAGCGGGAGTGTCAGGCTACGAGCAGTACTTC
J gene: TRBJ1-1; CDR3 length: 15; V gene: TRBV6-5; clone size: -; D gene: TRBD1; CDR3 protein: CASSYSTGGLSEAFF; CDR3 DNA: TGTGCCAGCAGTTACTCGACAGGGGGCCTGTCTGAAGCTTTCTTT
J gene: TRBJ1-1; CDR3 length: 14; V gene: TRBV12-3/TRBV12-4; clone size: -; D gene: TRBD1; CDR3 protein: CASSLGTAVTEAFF; CDR3 DNA: TGTGCCAGCAGTTTGGGGACAGCGGTCACTGAAGCTTTCTTT
J gene: TRBJ2-1; CDR3 length: 15; V gene: TRBV19; clone size: -; D gene: -; CDR3 protein: CASTASQGLNYEQFF; CDR3 DNA: TGTGCCAGTACCGCCAGCCAGGGTTTAAACTATGAGCAGTTCTTC
J gene: TRBJ2-1; CDR3 length: 16; V gene: TRBV28; clone size: many; D gene: TRBD2; CDR3 protein: CASSRRSGSSYNEQFF; CDR3 DNA: TGTGCCAGCTCGCGTAGAAGCGGGAGCTCCTACAATGAGCAGTTCTTC
J gene: TRBJ2-3; CDR3 length: 14; V gene: TRBV25-1; clone size: -; D gene: -; CDR3 protein: CASSEWLGTDTQYF; CDR3 DNA: TGTGCCAGCAGTGAATGGTTGGGCACAGATACGCAGTATTTT
J gene: TRBJ1-3; CDR3 length: 13; V gene: TRBV29-1; clone size: many; D gene: -; CDR3 protein: CSAPDANGNTIYF; CDR3 DNA: TGCAGCGCCCCGGACGCCAACGGAAACACCATATATTTT
J gene: TRBJ2-3; CDR3 length: 14; V gene: TRBV6-4; clone size: medium-sized; D gene: -; CDR3 protein: CASSDVGDTDTQYF; CDR3 DNA: TGTGCCAGCAGTGATGTAGGGGACACAGATACGCAGTATTTT
J gene: TRBJ2-7; CDR3 length: 14; V gene: TRBV10-3; clone size: -; D gene: TRBD2; CDR3 protein: CAIRGTSGPYEQYF; CDR3 DNA: TGTGCCATCAGGGGGACTAGTGGTCCCTACGAGCAGTACTTT